The rows below give T cell receptor beta chains drawn from one sample of a study of T cell responses to AZD1222 COVID-19 vaccine. Method: immunoSEQ multiplex PCR; TCRdb's copy keeps in-frame clones and lacks some. The sample contains tens of thousands of clones, approximately 85% of which appear only once. The sample was peripheral blood, taken 28 days after the second AZD1222 dose. These receptors all come from an adult who received the AZD1222 COVID-19 vaccine. Both conserved end residues are part of each CDR3. The D gene is left open where the match is weak. Size is omitted from some rows. Given values are once, few, many or a class for expanded clones.

D gene: TRBD1; clone size: -; V gene: TRBV27; J gene: TRBJ2-3; CDR3 DNA: TGTGCCAGCAGTTTCCAGGGGGCTTCGTCAGATACGCAGTATTTT; CDR3 protein: CASSFQGASSDTQYF
D gene: -; clone size: -; V gene: TRBV2; J gene: TRBJ1-1; CDR3 DNA: TGTGCCAGCAGTGATCGGGACATGAACACTGAAGCTTTCTTT; CDR3 protein: CASSDRDMNTEAFF
D gene: -; clone size: -; V gene: TRBV9; J gene: TRBJ1-6; CDR3 DNA: TGTGCCAGCAGCCCGGGGGGACTTAATTCACCCCTCCACTTT; CDR3 protein: CASSPGGLNSPLHF
D gene: -; clone size: -; V gene: TRBV4-2; J gene: TRBJ1-4; CDR3 DNA: TGTGCCAGCAGCCAAGTAACGTATGAAAAACTGTTTTTT; CDR3 protein: CASSQVTYEKLFF
D gene: -; clone size: -; V gene: TRBV10-2; J gene: TRBJ2-1; CDR3 DNA: TGCGCCAGCAGTGTGTCAGGGTTTACCGGTGAGCAGTTCTTC; CDR3 protein: CASSVSGFTGEQFF
D gene: -; clone size: once; V gene: TRBV9; J gene: TRBJ2-5; CDR3 DNA: TGTGCCAGCAGCGTAGACCACCAAGAGACCCAGTACTTC; CDR3 protein: CASSVDHQETQYF
D gene: -; clone size: -; V gene: TRBV9; J gene: TRBJ1-2; CDR3 DNA: TGTGCCAGCAGCTCGCAGACAGACTATGGCTACACCTTC; CDR3 protein: CASSSQTDYGYTF
D gene: -; clone size: -; V gene: TRBV7-9; J gene: TRBJ2-5; CDR3 DNA: TGTGCCAGCAGCTTAGGACGCGTAAAAGAGACCCAGTACTTC; CDR3 protein: CASSLGRVKETQYF
D gene: TRBD1; clone size: -; V gene: TRBV7-7; J gene: TRBJ2-7; CDR3 DNA: TGTGCTAGCAGCCCAGGACAGGGGGGGAACTACGAGCAGTACTTC; CDR3 protein: CASSPGQGGNYEQYF
D gene: TRBD2; clone size: -; V gene: TRBV7-3; J gene: TRBJ2-2; CDR3 DNA: TGTGCCAGCAGCCGGGGACTAGCGGGGGGCACCGGGGAGCTGTTTTTT; CDR3 protein: CASSRGLAGGTGELFF
D gene: -; clone size: -; V gene: TRBV7-2; J gene: TRBJ2-5; CDR3 DNA: TGTGCCAGCAGCTTGGGGCGGGCCCAGTACTTC; CDR3 protein: CASSLGRAQYF
D gene: TRBD1; clone size: few; V gene: TRBV2; J gene: TRBJ2-1; CDR3 DNA: TGTGCCAGCGGGGACAGTTCGAAGGGGTACAATGAGCAGTTCTTC; CDR3 protein: CASGDSSKGYNEQFF
D gene: TRBD2; clone size: -; V gene: TRBV7-3; J gene: TRBJ2-2; CDR3 DNA: TGTGCCAGCAGCTTGGGACTAGCGGGGGGCACCGGGGAGCTGTTTTTT; CDR3 protein: CASSLGLAGGTGELFF
D gene: -; clone size: few; V gene: TRBV6-1; J gene: TRBJ1-2; CDR3 DNA: TGTGCCAGCAGTGAAGGGGGACGTAACTATGGCTACACCTTC; CDR3 protein: CASSEGGRNYGYTF
D gene: -; clone size: -; V gene: TRBV5-5; J gene: TRBJ2-4; CDR3 DNA: TGTGCCAGCAGCTTGGGATGGGCCGGCAAAAACATTCAGTACTTC; CDR3 protein: CASSLGWAGKNIQYF
D gene: -; clone size: -; V gene: TRBV6-1; J gene: TRBJ1-1; CDR3 DNA: TGTGCCAGCAGTGAAGCGCAGGGGATCACTGAAGCTTTCTTT; CDR3 protein: CASSEAQGITEAFF
D gene: TRBD2; clone size: -; V gene: TRBV7-9; J gene: TRBJ2-1; CDR3 DNA: TGTGCCAGCAGCTCTCCCCTCAATCTAGCGGGGGGGCTGAATGAGCAGTTCTTC; CDR3 protein: CASSSPLNLAGGLNEQFF
D gene: -; clone size: -; V gene: TRBV18; J gene: TRBJ2-3; CDR3 DNA: TGTGCCAGCTCACCACCTGGGGGCCCAGATACGCAGTATTTT; CDR3 protein: CASSPPGGPDTQYF
D gene: -; clone size: once; V gene: TRBV5-5; J gene: TRBJ2-3; CDR3 DNA: TGTGCCAGCAGCTTAAAGGGGCGGGTGGATACGCAGTATTTT; CDR3 protein: CASSLKGRVDTQYF
D gene: TRBD1; clone size: -; V gene: TRBV2; J gene: TRBJ1-6; CDR3 DNA: TGTGCCTGTCAGAGACAGGGATTCACGCCCCTCCACTTT; CDR3 protein: CACQRQGFTPLHF
D gene: TRBD2; clone size: -; V gene: TRBV5-1; J gene: TRBJ2-3; CDR3 DNA: TGCGCCAGCAGCTTGGTCGGGGGGGGCCCCACAGATACGCAGTATTTT; CDR3 protein: CASSLVGGGPTDTQYF
D gene: TRBD1; clone size: -; V gene: TRBV19; J gene: TRBJ1-6; CDR3 DNA: TGTGCCAGTAGTTCGACAGGGAATAATTCACCCCTCCACTTT; CDR3 protein: CASSSTGNNSPLHF
D gene: TRBD1; clone size: few; V gene: TRBV24-1; J gene: TRBJ1-5; CDR3 DNA: TGTGCCACCAGTGTTGGGACAGGTGTTAATCAGCCCCAGCATTTT; CDR3 protein: CATSVGTGVNQPQHF
D gene: TRBD1; clone size: -; V gene: TRBV4-1; J gene: TRBJ2-3; CDR3 DNA: TGCGCCAGCAGCCAAGGGACAGGGGGCGCAGATACGCAGTATTTT; CDR3 protein: CASSQGTGGADTQYF
D gene: -; clone size: -; V gene: TRBV24-1; J gene: TRBJ2-2; CDR3 DNA: TGTGCCACCAGAGAATATAACACCGGGGAGCTGTTTTTT; CDR3 protein: CATREYNTGELFF
D gene: -; clone size: few; V gene: TRBV14; J gene: TRBJ1-5; CDR3 DNA: TGTGCCAGCAGCCTCCGGACACCTTATCAGCCCCAGCATTTT; CDR3 protein: CASSLRTPYQPQHF
D gene: -; clone size: -; V gene: TRBV3-1/TRBV3-2; J gene: TRBJ1-3; CDR3 DNA: TGTGCCAGCAGCCCTATGGGACTCGGAAGAAACACCATATATTTT; CDR3 protein: CASSPMGLGRNTIYF
D gene: TRBD1; clone size: -; V gene: TRBV28; J gene: TRBJ2-1; CDR3 DNA: TGTGCCAGCAGTTTATGGGGAAGGACAGGGGTCCCTATTTCCTACAATGAGCAGTTCTTC; CDR3 protein: CASSLWGRTGVPISYNEQFF
D gene: -; clone size: -; V gene: TRBV5-5; J gene: TRBJ1-5; CDR3 DNA: TGTGCCAGCAGCTCCGCGGGGGACCTTAATCAGCCCCAGCATTTT; CDR3 protein: CASSSAGDLNQPQHF
D gene: TRBD1; clone size: -; V gene: TRBV28; J gene: TRBJ1-6; CDR3 DNA: TGTGCCAGCAGTCCCTTATCGGGACAGGGTGCTTCACCCCTCCACTTT; CDR3 protein: CASSPLSGQGASPLHF
D gene: -; clone size: -; V gene: TRBV7-8; J gene: TRBJ1-1; CDR3 DNA: TGTGCCAGCAGCCGACAGCGAAAGAACACTGAAGCTTTCTTT; CDR3 protein: CASSRQRKNTEAFF
D gene: -; clone size: -; V gene: TRBV5-4; J gene: TRBJ1-2; CDR3 DNA: TGTGCCAGCAGCAGGGGCCCGCTCGAAGGCTACACCTTC; CDR3 protein: CASSRGPLEGYTF
D gene: TRBD1; clone size: -; V gene: TRBV6-5; J gene: TRBJ1-3; CDR3 DNA: TGTGCCAGCAGGGGAGGACAGGGCGGAAACACCATATATTTT; CDR3 protein: CASRGGQGGNTIYF
D gene: -; clone size: -; V gene: TRBV15; J gene: TRBJ2-6; CDR3 DNA: TGTGCCACCAGGTACCCAGGGGATGGGGCCAACGTCCTGACTTTC; CDR3 protein: CATRYPGDGANVLTF
D gene: -; clone size: -; V gene: TRBV6-5; J gene: TRBJ2-7; CDR3 DNA: TGTGCCACCACGGGACCCTACGAGCAGTACTTC; CDR3 protein: CATTGPYEQYF
D gene: -; clone size: large; V gene: TRBV10-1; J gene: TRBJ2-7; CDR3 DNA: TGCGCCAGCAGTGAGTCGCAACTGAGGGCTGCCTACGAGCAGTACTTC; CDR3 protein: CASSESQLRAAYEQYF
D gene: TRBD1; clone size: few; V gene: TRBV28; J gene: TRBJ2-1; CDR3 DNA: TGTGCCAGCAGTTTAGGTGGGACAGGGGGCCTCAATGAGCAGTTCTTC; CDR3 protein: CASSLGGTGGLNEQFF
D gene: TRBD1; clone size: -; V gene: TRBV6-1; J gene: TRBJ2-3; CDR3 DNA: TGTGCCAGCAGTGAATTGGGACAGGTCACAGATACGCAGTATTTT; CDR3 protein: CASSELGQVTDTQYF
D gene: -; clone size: -; V gene: TRBV21-1; J gene: TRBJ2-5; CDR3 DNA: TGTGCCAGCAGCGTCTTCGGTGGTAGCGGGGATGGGGAGACCCAGTACTTC; CDR3 protein: CASSVFGGSGDGETQYF
D gene: TRBD1; clone size: -; V gene: TRBV6-5; J gene: TRBJ2-7; CDR3 DNA: TGTGCCAGCAGTCAGGGGGACTCCTACGAGCAGTACTTC; CDR3 protein: CASSQGDSYEQYF
D gene: -; clone size: -; V gene: TRBV14; J gene: TRBJ1-2; CDR3 DNA: TGTGCCAGCAGCCGAGGGACATCCGGCTACACCTTC; CDR3 protein: CASSRGTSGYTF
D gene: -; clone size: -; V gene: TRBV11-2; J gene: TRBJ2-1; CDR3 DNA: TGTGCCAGCAGTTTGGGTGTGGGCAGTAAATACAATGAGCAGTTCTTC; CDR3 protein: CASSLGVGSKYNEQFF
D gene: -; clone size: -; V gene: TRBV19; J gene: TRBJ1-2; CDR3 DNA: TGTGCCAGTAGTATAGATGTGACACCCCATGGCTACACCTTC; CDR3 protein: CASSIDVTPHGYTF